This T cell receptor beta chain stems from a study of T cells in localized non-small cell lung cancer. The ends were cut back, 3 bases at V and 7 bases at J, with 16 bases in the middle. The CDR3 runs to 15 residues. Germline V gene sequence: CDR1 SGDLS, CDR2 YYNGEE. Overall study results and limits: With higher T cell density in blood came longer overall survival. Compared with tumor, uninvolved adjacent lung displayed greater T cell clonality, ranking highest overall.

Profiled with immunoSEQ multiplex PCR; TCRdb holds only in-frame clones, not every one. The sample records more than 30,000 clones, 86% being singletons. This clone was counted a few times. Antigen: not known. The chain joins TRBV9 to TRBJ1-4, with D possibly being TRBD1 (5 bases). Sequenced here: peripheral blood, sampled before any cancer treatment. This clonotype was obtained from a male donor at least 60 years old with stage III lung adenocarcinoma. CDR3 in DNA: TGTGCCAGCAGCGCGGAGGGGAGAGAGGGTGAAAAACTGTTTTTT. Amino acid sequence: CASSAEGREGEKLFF.